A selection of T cell receptor beta chains follows, all from one sample in a study of blood T cell repertoires in COVID-19. The repertoire was sequenced with immunoSEQ multiplex PCR; TCRdb's copy has only in-frame clones and lacks some. The table records 160,000 or so clones, roughly 84% of them present only once. The specimen was peripheral blood. The source of these receptors is a man in his forties or fifties with acute or convalescent COVID-19. CDR3s leave out the opening cysteine and the closing phenylalanine or tryptophan. Each record gives: V gene, D gene, CDR3 length, clone size, CDR3 protein. The D gene is left open where the match is weak. Clone sizes are given selectively: once, few, many, or a class where the clone is expanded.

TRBV7-6	.	11	.	ASSLRGSNEQY
TRBV6-7	TRBD1	13	.	ASSYSRQGSHEQY
TRBV2	.	11	once	ASSGRGNEKLF
TRBV7-9	TRBD1	16	.	ASSRMTTGFSGANVLT
TRBV3-1/TRBV3-2	.	12	.	ASSRPGLNTEAF
TRBV5-4	TRBD2	11	few	ASSLGGGETQY
TRBV2	.	13	.	ASSAQASGANVLT
TRBV19	.	13	.	ASSAGSSGANVLT
TRBV5-6	TRBD1	13	.	ASSQGQRAFYGYT
TRBV18	.	14	.	ASSPRDTDLNTEAF
TRBV6-2/TRBV6-3	TRBD1	11	.	ASSRDRNSPLH
TRBV12-3/TRBV12-4	TRBD1	9	.	ASSRQGAQH
TRBV15	TRBD1	13	.	ATSRFGQGLNIQY
TRBV14	.	13	.	ASSSRTGFNEKLF
TRBV6-6	TRBD1	15	.	ASSPHRGQGARQPQH
TRBV19	TRBD1	13	.	ASSMWDRGYNEQF
TRBV27	.	14	.	ASRTKHPDRNTEAF
TRBV21-1	.	12	.	AKGLGTGGDEQY
TRBV11-2	.	10	.	ASSLYGNGYT
TRBV6-5	.	13	.	ASSPPGLNTDTQY
TRBV5-1	TRBD1	11	.	ASSLDRGAEAF
TRBV28	.	13	.	ASSPVLVSGNTIY
TRBV19	TRBD1	10	few	ASSIAQGAYT
TRBV28	TRBD1	13	.	ASSPGTGSTDTQY
TRBV28	TRBD1	12	few	ASRLPDRGPEAF
TRBV18	.	11	.	ASSPTTGFEAF
TRBV5-4	TRBD1	14	.	ASSPTQGANPGELF